Below, 18 T cell receptor beta chains from the same sample are listed, as sequenced in a study of identifying expanded T cells in peripheral blood (dated by TCRdb to between 2018 and 2020). Libraries were built with the immunoSEQ multiplex PCR assay. Here the immuneACCESS table is served through TCRdb, limited to in-frame sequences with V and J called. Missing clones are a known gap in these copies; in checked studies unresolved V genes cover under half, and the rest lacks a known reason. The sample table records around 95,000 clones; approximately 88% of these occur just once. Of the sample, just over 5.5% is held by the ten largest clones. Sequenced: blood. These receptors originate from a person between 18 and 69 years old in good health.

The chain employs TRBV12-5 and TRBJ1-2; D uncertain. Germline loops: CDR1 LGHNT, CDR2 FRNRAP. The CDR3 is 15 amino acids. Trimming left V 1 base short and J 3 bases short, with 12 bases between. CDR3 DNA: TGTGCTAGTGGTTTGGAAAAGGGCAACTACTATGGCTACACCTTC. The encoded protein is CASGLEKGNYYGYTF.

This clone was detected only once. The chain is built from TRBV11-2 and TRBJ1-4, with D hard to call. CDR1 is SGHAT, CDR2 FQNNGV, per germline. The V end was cut by 3 bases, the J end by 4 bases, with 9 bases between. CDR3 length: 14 residues. DNA of the CDR3: TGTGCCAGCAGCTTGTCAGGCCTTAATGAAAAACTGTTTTTT. It encodes CASSLSGLNEKLFF.

This clone was observed a few times. The V gene is TRBV19, the J gene TRBJ1-2, with unresolved D. Germline assignment: CDR1 LNHDA and CDR2 SQIVND (reference sequence). CDR3 length equals 12 residues. Trimming cost V 7 bases and J 8 bases, with 14 bases left between them. The CDR3 DNA reads TGTGCCAGTACCCAGGCCCGTTGGGGCTACACCTTC. This translates into CASTQARWGYTF. Full variable domain (outside the CDR3, taken from reference TRBV19 and TRBJ1-2): DGGITQSPKYLFRKEGQNVTLSCEQNLNHDAMYWYRQDPGQGLRLIYYSQIVNDFQKGDIAEGYSVSREKKESFPLTVTSAQKNPTAFYLCASTQARWGYTFGSGTRLTVV.

V gene TRBV18 combines with J gene TRBJ1-3, with 9 nucleotides matching TRBD1. V lost 3 bases to trimming and J lost 5 bases; unmatched junction nucleotides: 2. CDR3 size: 14 residues. Per the germline V gene, CDR1 is KGHSH and CDR2 is LQKENI. CDR3: CASSPGTGRNTIYF. CDR3 bases: TGTGCCAGCTCACCGGGGACAGGGAGAAACACCATATATTTT. The full variable domain, its missing parts supplied by reference TRBV18 and TRBJ1-3, is NAGVMQNPRHLVRRRGQEARLRCSPMKGHSHVYWYRQLPEEGLKFMVYLQKENIIDESGMPKERFSAEFPKEGPSILRIQQVVRGDSAAYFCASSPGTGRNTIYFGEGSWLTVV.

The chain recombines TRBV10-3 with TRBJ2-2; 10 bases fit TRBD1. Germline V CDR1 and CDR2: ENHRY, SYGVKD. J gave up 7 bases and V 2 bases, and 10 bases lay outside the gene matches. This CDR3 is built from 17 residues. CDR3 sequence (DNA): TGTGCCATCAGTGAGGAGACAGGGGGCATAGTAGTCGGGGAGCTGTTTTTT. Encoded protein: CAISEETGGIVVGELFF.

The chain uses TRBV15 and TRBJ1-5; 7 bases are shared with TRBD1. CDR3 length equals 17 residues. The V segment lost 1 base and the J segment 2 bases; nucleotides outside the gene matches: 8. Germline V gene sequence: CDR1 LNHNV, CDR2 YYDKDF (reference sequence). The CDR3 spells CATSRALIGTGNQPQHF. The CDR3, as DNA: TGTGCCACCAGCAGAGCGTTAATAGGGACAGGCAATCAGCCCCAGCATTTT. The full variable domain, completed using reference TRBV15 and TRBJ1-5, is DAMVIQNPRYQVTQFGKPVTLSCSQTLNHNVMYWYQQKSSQAPKLLFHYYDKDFNNEADTPDNFQSRRPNTSFCFLDIRSPGLGDTAMYLCATSRALIGTGNQPQHFGDGTRLSIL.

The chain carries TRBV2 and TRBJ2-3; 13 bases agree with TRBD2. CDR3 length: 14 residues. V shed 8 bases, J shed 14 bases, and the junction held 13 bases outside the gene matches. The germline V gene encodes CDR1 SNHLY and CDR2 FYNNEI. The CDR3 DNA reads as TGTGCCAGCGCAACTGGACTAGCGGGAGCCAGGGCGTATTTT. Protein sequence: CASATGLAGARAYF. The entire variable domain, with the rest obtained from reference TRBV2 and TRBJ2-3, is as follows: EPEVTQTPSHQVTQMGQEVILRCVPISNHLYFYWYRQILGQKVEFLVSFYNNEISEKSEIFDDQFSVERPDGSNFTLKIRSTKLEDSAMYFCASATGLAGARAYFGPGTRLTVL.

The chain carries TRBV27 and TRBJ2-1; D might be TRBD2 (6 bases). Germline V gives CDR1 MNHEY, CDR2 SMNVEV (reference sequence). V dropped 3 bases and J dropped 6 bases, with 18 bases sitting between them. This CDR3 has 16 amino acids. The CDR3 loop reads CASSLRDSRQLNEQFF. In DNA, the CDR3 is TGTGCCAGCAGTTTGCGGGACTCTCGCCAGCTCAATGAGCAGTTCTTC.

The chain employs TRBV4-2 and TRBJ2-1, with 7 bases fitting TRBD1. J gave up 6 bases and V 4 bases, and 3 bases lay outside the gene matches. This CDR3 contains 13 residues. Germline V gives CDR1 LGHNA, CDR2 YNFKEQ. CDR3 in DNA: TGTGCCAGCAGCCGCCGACAGGGCAATGAGCAGTTCTTC. This encodes CASSRRQGNEQFF.

This chain links TRBV28 with TRBJ1-1, with a weak D call TRBD1 (5 bases). The CDR3 covers 13 residues. The germline CDR1 and CDR2 sequences are MDHEN and SYDVKM. The germline V and J ends were trimmed by 7 bases and 3 bases, with 12 bases remaining between them. CDR3 in DNA: TGTGCCAGCACCGGAGCAGGGTACACTGAAGCTTTCTTT. Translated, it gives CASTGAGYTEAFF. Together with reference TRBV28 and TRBJ1-1, the CDR3 gives the full variable domain: DVKVTQSSRYLVKRTGEKVFLECVQDMDHENMFWYRQDPGLGLRLIYFSYDVKMKEKGDIPEGYSVSREKKERFSLILESASTNQTSMYLCASTGAGYTEAFFGQGTRLTVV.

V usage is TRBV5-8 and J usage is TRBJ2-3, with D perhaps TRBD2 (5 bases). V lost 0 bases and J lost 0, with 14 bases in between. This CDR3 is built from 17 residues. From germline, CDR1 is SGHTS and CDR2 YDEGEE. CDR3 sequence: CASSLVVSAYSTDTQYF. CDR3 nucleotide sequence: TGTGCCAGCAGCTTGGTCGTTAGCGCCTACAGCACAGATACGCAGTATTTT.

The chain links TRBV5-4 to TRBJ1-4; a possible D gene is TRBD1 (5 bases). The CDR3 length is 16 residues. Germline loops: CDR1 SGHNT, CDR2 YYREEE (reference sequence). V lost 2 bases and J lost 1, with 12 bases in between. The CDR3 spells CASSLHGQGTNEKLFF. CDR3 nucleotides: TGTGCCAGCAGCTTACATGGGCAGGGAACTAATGAAAAACTGTTTTTT.

The genes are TRBV7-9 and TRBJ2-7, with 8 positions matching TRBD2. CDR1 and CDR2 (germline): SEHNR, FQNEAQ (reference sequence). The CDR3 length is 15 residues. The V segment lost 4 bases and the J segment 3 bases; nucleotides outside the gene matches: 8. CDR3 DNA: TGTGCCAGCAGCTCGCCGGGACTAGGGTTCTACGAGCAGTACTTC. Its protein product is CASSSPGLGFYEQYF.

This sequence joins TRBV4-1 and TRBJ1-3, with D unclear. Germline-derived CDR1 and CDR2 are MGHRA and YSYEKL. V shed 3 bases and J shed 1 base, with 10 bases lying between them. The CDR3 loop spans 15 amino acids. CDR3 nucleotides: TGCGCCAGCAGCCACAGGACGGGATCTGGAAACACCATATATTTT. Translating it yields CASSHRTGSGNTIYF.

The rearrangement joins TRBV5-1 to TRBJ1-1; D might be TRBD1 (5 bases). The CDR3 extends over 18 amino acids. From germline, CDR1 is SGHRS and CDR2 YFSETQ. Trimming cost V 4 bases and J 3 bases, with 25 bases left between them. This CDR3 reads CASSARFGQGKEYTEAFF. CDR3 DNA: TGCGCCAGCAGCGCGCGGTTCGGGCAGGGCAAAGAGTACACTGAAGCTTTCTTT.

CDR3 protein: CASSSRTGWNEAFF. DNA of the CDR3: TGTGCCAGTAGTTCTCGGACAGGGTGGAATGAAGCTTTCTTT. This chain joins TRBV19 and TRBJ1-1, with TRBD1 matching 8 bases. Germline V gives CDR1 LNHDA, CDR2 SQIVND (reference sequence). The CDR3 has 14 residues. Trimming cost V 5 bases and J 7 bases; bases outside gene matches: 9. Filled out from reference TRBV19 and TRBJ1-1, the complete variable domain reads DGGITQSPKYLFRKEGQNVTLSCEQNLNHDAMYWYRQDPGQGLRLIYYSQIVNDFQKGDIAEGYSVSREKKESFPLTVTSAQKNPTAFYLCASSSRTGWNEAFFGQGTRLTVV.

The rearrangement uses TRBV9 and TRBJ1-5; D is undetermined. V was pared by 0 bases and J by 11 bases, with 9 bases between. This CDR3 is 12 amino acids long. CDR1 is SGDLS and CDR2 is YYNGEE in the germline V gene. Here the CDR3 reads CASSVERETQHF. In nucleotides, the CDR3 is TGTGCCAGCAGCGTAGAGAGGGAAACCCAGCATTTT.

V and J are TRBV5-1 and TRBJ1-2; 11 positions match TRBD1. The CDR3 contains 17 residues. Germline V CDR1 and CDR2: SGHRS, YFSETQ. J gave up 1 base and V 0 bases, and 5 bases lay outside the gene matches. In DNA, the CDR3 is TGCGCCAGCAGCTTGGCGGACAGGGGGCGAAATAACTATGGCTACACCTTC. Residues: CASSLADRGRNNYGYTF.